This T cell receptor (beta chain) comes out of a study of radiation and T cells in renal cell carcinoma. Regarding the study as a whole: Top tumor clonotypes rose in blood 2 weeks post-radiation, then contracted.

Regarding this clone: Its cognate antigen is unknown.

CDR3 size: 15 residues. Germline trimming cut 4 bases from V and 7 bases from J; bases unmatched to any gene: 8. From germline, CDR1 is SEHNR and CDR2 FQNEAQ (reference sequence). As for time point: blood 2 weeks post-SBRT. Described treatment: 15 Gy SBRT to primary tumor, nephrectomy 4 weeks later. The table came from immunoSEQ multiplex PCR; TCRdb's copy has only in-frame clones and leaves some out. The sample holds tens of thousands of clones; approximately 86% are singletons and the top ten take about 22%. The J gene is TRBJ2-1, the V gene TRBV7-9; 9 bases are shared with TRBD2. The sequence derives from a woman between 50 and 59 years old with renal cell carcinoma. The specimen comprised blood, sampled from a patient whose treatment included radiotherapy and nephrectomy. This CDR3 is CASSSTSGWGNEQFF. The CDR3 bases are TGTGCCAGCAGCTCCACTAGCGGGTGGGGGAATGAGCAGTTCTTC. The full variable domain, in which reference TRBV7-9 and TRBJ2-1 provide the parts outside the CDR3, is DTGVSQNPRHKITKRGQNVTFRCDPISEHNRLYWYRQTLGQGPEFLTYFQNEAQLEKSRLLSDRFSAERPKGSFSTLEIQRTEQGDSAMYLCASSSTSGWGNEQFFGPGTRLTVL.